This TCR beta chain appears in the sequencing data of a study of CD8 T cells in ankylosing spondylitis. Findings and caveats of the study: In synovial fluid and blood from reactive arthritis, some motif variants were previously reported. Significant enrichment of disease-linked clones was reported in matched ankylosing spondylitis synovial fluid.

TCRdb independently ran MiXCR on the 5' RACE reads; one entry per CDR3 protein. The sample consists of tens of thousands of distinct CDR3 sequences, roughly 5.3% of them appearing once. The CDR3 spans 12 residues. Trimming stripped 1 base from V and 5 bases from J, with 8 bases between. Germline-derived CDR1 and CDR2 are DFQATT and SNEGSKA (reference sequence). This clonotype was detected ten times or more. Its matching antigen is unknown. This TCR derives from a male donor with ankylosing spondylitis or in good health (not recorded which). Material: blood, either unsorted or a sorted T cell fraction (not recorded which). V gene TRBV20-1 combines with J gene TRBJ1-2; D gene ambiguous. The CDR3 DNA is TGCAGTGCTAGAGTCTTAGATTATGGCTACACCTTC. Amino acid sequence: CSARVLDYGYTF.